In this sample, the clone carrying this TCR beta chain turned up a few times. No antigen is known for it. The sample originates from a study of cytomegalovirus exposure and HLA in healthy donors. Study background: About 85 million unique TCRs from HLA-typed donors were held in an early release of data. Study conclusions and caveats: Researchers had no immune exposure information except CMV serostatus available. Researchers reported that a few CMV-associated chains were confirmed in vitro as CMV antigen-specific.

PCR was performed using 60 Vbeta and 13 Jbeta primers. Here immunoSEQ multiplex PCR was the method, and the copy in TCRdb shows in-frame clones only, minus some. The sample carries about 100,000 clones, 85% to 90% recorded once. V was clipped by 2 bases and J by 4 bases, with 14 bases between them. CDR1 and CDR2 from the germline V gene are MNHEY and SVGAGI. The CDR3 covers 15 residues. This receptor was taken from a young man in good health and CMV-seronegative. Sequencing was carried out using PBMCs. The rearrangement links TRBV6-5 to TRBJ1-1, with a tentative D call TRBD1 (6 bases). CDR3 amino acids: CASSYRQGFGTEAFF. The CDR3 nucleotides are TGTGCCAGCAGTTACCGGCAGGGGTTCGGCACTGAAGCTTTCTTT.